The rows below give T cell receptor beta chains drawn from one sample of a study of cytomegalovirus exposure and HLA in healthy donors. TCRdb keeps only in-frame clones here, not all; method: immunoSEQ multiplex PCR. The sample contains under 150,000 clones, roughly three quarters of which appear only once. The sequenced sample was PBMCs. The receptors shown here come from a woman in her forties or fifties in good health and CMV-seronegative. Each CDR3 is given with its conserved first and last residue.

j_gene,v_gene,CDR3aa
TRBJ2-1,TRBV7-2,CASSLALGLVHNEQFF
TRBJ2-3,TRBV25-1,CASSAITGTAEHRREQYF
TRBJ1-1,TRBV18,CASSPRQELNTEAFF
TRBJ1-2,TRBV7-2,CASSLDNLSGYTF
TRBJ2-5,TRBV18,CASSPSYTQETQYF
TRBJ1-2,TRBV6-1,CASTRDRSNYGYTF
TRBJ2-3,TRBV5-1,CASSLEGGRADTQYF
TRBJ1-3,TRBV7-6,CASSLRQGSGNTIYF
TRBJ1-1,TRBV2,CASSRDRGTNTEAFF
TRBJ2-2,TRBV5-1,CASSLVSGGYTGELFF
TRBJ1-2,TRBV6-4,CASSHRDSGSYTF
TRBJ1-2,TRBV28,CASSPDRNNYGYTF
TRBJ2-5,TRBV6-5,CASRDSHQETQYF
TRBJ2-1,TRBV5-1,CASSSALAGGLVSEQFF
TRBJ1-1,TRBV28,CASRVGGALGAFF
TRBJ1-5,TRBV7-2,CASSRVPRGDQPQHF
TRBJ2-1,TRBV4-2,CASSAGLAGGPNEQFF
TRBJ1-6,TRBV14,CASSAGGPLHF
TRBJ2-1,TRBV19,CASSIQYNEQFF
TRBJ1-1,TRBV9,CASSVQGGTEAFF
TRBJ1-2,TRBV6-5,CASSYDVGGLGYTF
TRBJ2-7,TRBV15,CATLWRGLGEQYF
TRBJ1-2,TRBV19,CASRPRDSYSYGYTF
TRBJ1-1,TRBV15,CATSRVRLTNTEAFF
TRBJ2-7,TRBV19,CASSGSGGGTYEQYF
TRBJ2-7,TRBV15,CATSVGTGGTYEQYF
TRBJ1-2,TRBV29-1,CSERTLGEGYGYTF
TRBJ2-7,TRBV10-1,CASSESNRGYEQYF
TRBJ1-6,TRBV5-4,CASSEVGTGSSPLHF
TRBJ1-1,TRBV30,CAWSVGYGGNTEAFF
TRBJ2-5,TRBV7-9,CASPGLQETQYF
TRBJ1-4,TRBV5-1,CASSLGRFSTNEKLFF
TRBJ2-7,TRBV6-1,CASSDWAGTYEQYF
TRBJ1-2,TRBV6-4,CASSVRQGSYGYTF
TRBJ2-5,TRBV6-4,CASSEGTGGQETQYF